The 4 T cell receptor beta chains presented below share a single source sample, sequenced in a study of blood T cell repertoires in COVID-19. The repertoire was sequenced with immunoSEQ multiplex PCR; TCRdb's copy has only in-frame clones and lacks some. Altogether roughly 35,000 clones are present, roughly 86% being singletons, with the ten largest covering around 40%. Sequenced sample: peripheral blood. These receptors all stem from a human donor in a cohort sampled during active COVID-19.

The chain has TRBV28 and TRBJ2-2; tentatively, D is TRBD1 (5 bases). The CDR3 sequence is 18 residues long. Germline lookup yields CDR1 MDHEN and CDR2 SYDVKM. V lost 3 bases and J lost 5, with 22 bases in between. CDR3 coding DNA: TGTGCCAGCAGTTTGCACGGGTTGGGCCAGGGTATTACCGGGGAGCTGTTTTTT. It yields the protein CASSLHGLGQGITGELFF.

On this clone itself: This sample includes further DNA sequences coding for the same CDR3. The rearrangement joins TRBV24-1 to TRBJ2-7; 7 bases fit TRBD1. The CDR3 runs to 13 residues. CDR1 is KGHDR and CDR2 is SFDVKD in the germline V gene. After removal of 5 bases from V and 3 bases from J, the junction contained 3 bases not matched to a gene. The CDR3 reads CATSGPGGYEQYF. The CDR3 nucleotides read TGTGCCACCAGTGGGCCAGGGGGCTACGAGCAGTACTTC.

The rearrangement links TRBV14 to TRBJ1-1; D uncertain. Germline V gene lookup returns CDR1 SGHDN and CDR2 FVKESK. This CDR3 spans 13 amino acids. V was clipped by 0 bases and J by 6 bases, with 8 bases between them. For the CDR3, the DNA is TGTGCCAGCAGCCAAGACAGGTCGGCTGAAGCTTTCTTT. This translates into CASSQDRSAEAFF.

This sequence joins TRBV19 and TRBJ1-4; perhaps TRBD1 as D (5 bases). Trimming cost V 4 bases and J 5 bases, with 11 bases left between them. Germline CDR1 is LNHDA and CDR2 is SQIVND (reference sequence). The CDR3 extends over 14 amino acids. The DNA for the CDR3 is TGTGCCAGTAGTAGATCAGGGCGAAATGAAAAACTGTTTTTT. This gives the protein CASSRSGRNEKLFF.